This T cell receptor (beta chain) was sequenced in a study of T cells after yellow fever vaccination. There are 13 residues in the CDR3. Looked up from germline, CDR1 is MNHEY and CDR2 is SVGEGT. V was clipped by 8 bases and J by 0 bases, with 10 bases between them. This clonotype was observed at least ten times. TCRdb independently ran MiXCR on the 5' RACE reads; one entry per CDR3 protein. This sample yields 110,000 or so distinct CDR3 sequences, of which roughly 7.9% are seen a single time; approximately 2.7% belongs to the top ten. The chain combines TRBV6-2 or TRBV6-3 with TRBJ1-2; D not certain. This TCR derives from a young man who received the YFV17D yellow fever vaccine. This sample comprised CD4+ T cells sorted from PBMCs, obtained roughly 47 days after the first yellow fever vaccination. CDR3 sequence reads: CASWTLANYGYTF. The CDR3 DNA reads as TGTGCCAGCTGGACGCTAGCTAACTATGGCTACACCTTC.